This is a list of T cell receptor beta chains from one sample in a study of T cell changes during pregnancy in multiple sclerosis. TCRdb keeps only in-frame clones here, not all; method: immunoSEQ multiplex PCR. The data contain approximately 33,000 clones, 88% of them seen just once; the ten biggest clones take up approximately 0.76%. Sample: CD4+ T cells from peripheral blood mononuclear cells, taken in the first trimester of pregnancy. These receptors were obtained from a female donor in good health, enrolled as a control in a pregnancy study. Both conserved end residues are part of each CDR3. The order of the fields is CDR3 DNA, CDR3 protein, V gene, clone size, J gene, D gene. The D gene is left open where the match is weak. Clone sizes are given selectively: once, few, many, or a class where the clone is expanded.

CDR3 DNA: TGTGCCAGTCGTCTCGAGGGCTCCTATAATTCACCCCTCCACTTT
CDR3 protein: CASRLEGSYNSPLHF
V gene: TRBV19
clone size: -
J gene: TRBJ1-6
D gene: -

CDR3 DNA: TGTGCCAGCAGTTACACCCTCGTGAGTGGGGGCCGCGGCTACACCTTC
CDR3 protein: CASSYTLVSGGRGYTF
V gene: TRBV6-5
clone size: -
J gene: TRBJ1-2
D gene: -

CDR3 DNA: TGTGCCAGTAGCAGGGACAGGGCAATCAACGAGCAGTACTTC
CDR3 protein: CASSRDRAINEQYF
V gene: TRBV19
clone size: -
J gene: TRBJ2-7
D gene: TRBD1

CDR3 DNA: TGTGCCAGCAGCGCCTTCGGAGGGGCATTGGCTGAAGCTTTCTTT
CDR3 protein: CASSAFGGALAEAFF
V gene: TRBV7-2
clone size: -
J gene: TRBJ1-1
D gene: -

CDR3 DNA: TGTGCCAGCAGCGCAGGACAGGGTATCCCTAATGAAAAACTGTTTTTT
CDR3 protein: CASSAGQGIPNEKLFF
V gene: TRBV9
clone size: -
J gene: TRBJ1-4
D gene: TRBD1

CDR3 DNA: TGTGCCACCAGCAGAGATCAAGGGGTCTACGAGCAGTACTTC
CDR3 protein: CATSRDQGVYEQYF
V gene: TRBV15
clone size: -
J gene: TRBJ2-7
D gene: -

CDR3 DNA: TGTGCCAGCAGCCCGGACGGGGGTCTGGGGAACGGCTACACCTTC
CDR3 protein: CASSPDGGLGNGYTF
V gene: TRBV11-3
clone size: -
J gene: TRBJ1-2
D gene: -

CDR3 DNA: TGCGCCAGCAGTGAGGATAGGTGGGACAGGGGGCGCGATTTCTTTGTTTGCACTGAAGCTTTCTTT
CDR3 protein: CASSEDRWDRGRDFFVCTEAFF
V gene: TRBV10-1
clone size: -
J gene: TRBJ1-1
D gene: TRBD1

CDR3 DNA: TGTGCCAGTAGCGACAGGGGCTATGGCTACACCTTC
CDR3 protein: CASSDRGYGYTF
V gene: TRBV19
clone size: few
J gene: TRBJ1-2
D gene: TRBD1

CDR3 DNA: TGTGCCACCAGCAGAGATATGGGAGCCCAGCATTTT
CDR3 protein: CATSRDMGAQHF
V gene: TRBV15
clone size: -
J gene: TRBJ1-5
D gene: -

CDR3 DNA: TGTGCCAGCAGCCTCATCGGAGACAATGAGCAGTTCTTC
CDR3 protein: CASSLIGDNEQFF
V gene: TRBV7-9
clone size: -
J gene: TRBJ2-1
D gene: -

CDR3 DNA: TGTGCCAGCAGTCCTCCGGGGTTACTCAACGAGCAGTACTTC
CDR3 protein: CASSPPGLLNEQYF
V gene: TRBV6-1
clone size: once
J gene: TRBJ2-7
D gene: -

CDR3 DNA: TGTGCCAGCAGTGAAGCGCGGGCAGCCTATGGCTACACCTTC
CDR3 protein: CASSEARAAYGYTF
V gene: TRBV2
clone size: -
J gene: TRBJ1-2
D gene: -

CDR3 DNA: TGTGCCAGCAGCTCGGGACAGGGGTACTACGAGCAGTACTTC
CDR3 protein: CASSSGQGYYEQYF
V gene: TRBV11-1
clone size: -
J gene: TRBJ2-7
D gene: TRBD1

CDR3 DNA: TGTGCCAGCAGCTTATTTGGAGGGAACACTGAAGCTTTCTTT
CDR3 protein: CASSLFGGNTEAFF
V gene: TRBV7-2
clone size: -
J gene: TRBJ1-1
D gene: -

CDR3 DNA: TGTGCCAGCAGTTACTCGTTGCGGGGGGTCTACAATGAGCAGTTCTTC
CDR3 protein: CASSYSLRGVYNEQFF
V gene: TRBV6-6
clone size: -
J gene: TRBJ2-1
D gene: TRBD2

CDR3 DNA: TGTGCCAGCAGTCCCCTAGGACAAAACACCGGGGAGCTGTTTTTT
CDR3 protein: CASSPLGQNTGELFF
V gene: TRBV6-4
clone size: -
J gene: TRBJ2-2
D gene: -

CDR3 DNA: TGTGCCAGCAGTGGAGGCAATGAGCAGTTCTTC
CDR3 protein: CASSGGNEQFF
V gene: TRBV2
clone size: once
J gene: TRBJ2-1
D gene: -

CDR3 DNA: TGTGCCACCAGCAGAGGATTATGGGGGGGGGATGAAAAACTGTTTTTT
CDR3 protein: CATSRGLWGGDEKLFF
V gene: TRBV15
clone size: -
J gene: TRBJ1-4
D gene: -

CDR3 DNA: TGCGCCAGCAGCCTGGGACAGTCATATGGCTACACCTTC
CDR3 protein: CASSLGQSYGYTF
V gene: TRBV5-1
clone size: -
J gene: TRBJ1-2
D gene: TRBD1

CDR3 DNA: TGTGCCAGCAGTCTCAGAGGGGGTCTTATCTATGGCTACACCTTC
CDR3 protein: CASSLRGGLIYGYTF
V gene: TRBV6-5
clone size: -
J gene: TRBJ1-2
D gene: -

CDR3 DNA: TGTGCCTGGAGTGGACAGGGGCCACCCCTCCACTTT
CDR3 protein: CAWSGQGPPLHF
V gene: TRBV30
clone size: -
J gene: TRBJ1-6
D gene: TRBD1

CDR3 DNA: TGTGCCAGCCTCCCGGACAGGTTCGCGCGCTACGAGCAGTACTTC
CDR3 protein: CASLPDRFARYEQYF
V gene: TRBV7-8
clone size: -
J gene: TRBJ2-7
D gene: TRBD1

CDR3 DNA: TGTGCCTGGATCATCCGACAGGGCCATGGCTACACCTTC
CDR3 protein: CAWIIRQGHGYTF
V gene: TRBV30
clone size: -
J gene: TRBJ1-2
D gene: TRBD1

CDR3 DNA: TGTGTGGTCAGCTCCTACAATGAGCAGTTCTTC
CDR3 protein: CVVSSYNEQFF
V gene: TRBV30
clone size: -
J gene: TRBJ2-1
D gene: -

CDR3 DNA: TGTGCCAGCAGTAGCCCCGGGTTGCCCCAGCATTTT
CDR3 protein: CASSSPGLPQHF
V gene: TRBV6-5
clone size: -
J gene: TRBJ1-5
D gene: -

CDR3 DNA: TGTGCCAGCAGAAACCGGGAAGGTAAGCCCCAGCATTTT
CDR3 protein: CASRNREGKPQHF
V gene: TRBV2
clone size: -
J gene: TRBJ1-5
D gene: -

CDR3 DNA: TGTGCCTGGAGTGACCCGGGACTAGCGGGCGATGAGCAGTTCTTC
CDR3 protein: CAWSDPGLAGDEQFF
V gene: TRBV30
clone size: -
J gene: TRBJ2-1
D gene: TRBD2

CDR3 DNA: TGTGCCAGCAGTGAATCGGGACAGGGACATACTTTCTTT
CDR3 protein: CASSESGQGHTFF
V gene: TRBV6-1
clone size: -
J gene: TRBJ1-1
D gene: TRBD1

CDR3 DNA: TGTGCCAGCGGGACAGGGGGCCCCCAAGAGACCCAGTACTTC
CDR3 protein: CASGTGGPQETQYF
V gene: TRBV6-6
clone size: -
J gene: TRBJ2-5
D gene: TRBD1

CDR3 DNA: TGTGCCAGCAGCTTACATGCGGGGGGCCCCACAGATACGCAGTATTTT
CDR3 protein: CASSLHAGGPTDTQYF
V gene: TRBV7-9
clone size: medium-sized
J gene: TRBJ2-3
D gene: TRBD2

CDR3 DNA: TGTGCCAGCAGTGTTCAGGGGATGAACACTGAAGCTTTCTTT
CDR3 protein: CASSVQGMNTEAFF
V gene: TRBV6-1
clone size: -
J gene: TRBJ1-1
D gene: -

CDR3 DNA: TGTGCCAGCAGCCTCAAAGGGGGCAATGAAAAACTGTTTTTT
CDR3 protein: CASSLKGGNEKLFF
V gene: TRBV7-2
clone size: -
J gene: TRBJ1-4
D gene: TRBD1

CDR3 DNA: TGTGCCATCAGCGGACAGGGGGGATTAGACACCATATATTTT
CDR3 protein: CAISGQGGLDTIYF
V gene: TRBV10-3
clone size: -
J gene: TRBJ1-3
D gene: TRBD1

CDR3 DNA: TGTGCCAGTAGCCCCACAGGGGCTGGAAACACCATATATTTT
CDR3 protein: CASSPTGAGNTIYF
V gene: TRBV19
clone size: -
J gene: TRBJ1-3
D gene: TRBD1

CDR3 DNA: TGTGCCTGGAGTGTCCCGTACAGGGACACTGAAGCTTTCTTT
CDR3 protein: CAWSVPYRDTEAFF
V gene: TRBV30
clone size: once
J gene: TRBJ1-1
D gene: -

CDR3 DNA: TGCGCCAGCAGCGCTAGAGAGTCAGACACTGAAGCTTTCTTT
CDR3 protein: CASSARESDTEAFF
V gene: TRBV5-1
clone size: once
J gene: TRBJ1-1
D gene: -

CDR3 DNA: TGTGCCAGCAGCCAAGATCCTCGGACAGGGATGTCTGGGGCCAACGTCCTGACTTTC
CDR3 protein: CASSQDPRTGMSGANVLTF
V gene: TRBV4-2
clone size: -
J gene: TRBJ2-6
D gene: TRBD1

CDR3 DNA: TGTGCCAGTACCACGGGACAGAGTAGCAATCAGCCCCAGCATTTT
CDR3 protein: CASTTGQSSNQPQHF
V gene: TRBV19
clone size: -
J gene: TRBJ1-5
D gene: TRBD1

CDR3 DNA: TGTGCCAGCTCACCACCGACGGGACAGGGAAACACCATATATTTT
CDR3 protein: CASSPPTGQGNTIYF
V gene: TRBV18
clone size: -
J gene: TRBJ1-3
D gene: TRBD1

CDR3 DNA: TGTGCCAGCAGCGCCTACTCGGCCAGGGGGGAGCTGTTTTTT
CDR3 protein: CASSAYSARGELFF
V gene: TRBV9
clone size: few
J gene: TRBJ2-2
D gene: -

CDR3 DNA: TGTGCCTGGAGTGTAGCTGGGCTTGGCGGCTACACCTTC
CDR3 protein: CAWSVAGLGGYTF
V gene: TRBV30
clone size: -
J gene: TRBJ1-2
D gene: -

CDR3 DNA: TGCGCCAGCAGCCAAGTGGAGTCGCGGACAAGCTCACCCCTCCACTTT
CDR3 protein: CASSQVESRTSSPLHF
V gene: TRBV4-3
clone size: -
J gene: TRBJ1-6
D gene: -

CDR3 DNA: TGTGCCAGCAGCGTAGCCGCGGGCAGCGGGGGAGATACGCAGTATTTT
CDR3 protein: CASSVAAGSGGDTQYF
V gene: TRBV9
clone size: -
J gene: TRBJ2-3
D gene: TRBD2

CDR3 DNA: TGTGCCAGCAGCCAAGGGCAGCGGAGCACTGAAGCTTTCTTT
CDR3 protein: CASSQGQRSTEAFF
V gene: TRBV4-2
clone size: once
J gene: TRBJ1-1
D gene: -

CDR3 DNA: TGTGCCAGCAGCTTGGTCTCCCCGGGTCGCTACGAGCAGTACTTC
CDR3 protein: CASSLVSPGRYEQYF
V gene: TRBV5-8
clone size: -
J gene: TRBJ2-7
D gene: -